These 22 T cell receptor beta chains were all obtained from the same sample, sequenced in a study of blood T cell repertoires in COVID-19. Only in-frame clones appear in the TCRdb table, and some are missing; sequencing was by immunoSEQ multiplex PCR. The sample consists of about 390,000 clones, around 87% of them appearing once. Sequenced: peripheral blood. The receptor set was obtained from a woman aged 55 to 70 with COVID-19, enrolled during active disease.

The chain couples TRBV14 to TRBJ2-1; D may be TRBD1 (6 bases). V was trimmed by 6 bases and J by 7 bases, leaving 13 bases between them. Germline CDR1 reads SGHDN; CDR2 reads FVKESK. CDR3 size: 13 residues. The CDR3, as DNA: TGTGCCAGCAGACAGACAGGAGCAAATGAGCAGTTCTTC. Translation: CASRQTGANEQFF.

The chain joins TRBV18 to TRBJ2-7; perhaps TRBD1 as D (6 bases). CDR1 is KGHSH and CDR2 is LQKENI in the germline V gene. The V end was cut by 6 bases, the J end by 1 base, with 13 bases between. The CDR3 is 14 amino acids. CDR3 coding DNA: TGTGCCAGCTCGTCCCGGGACAAGTCCTACGAGCAGTACTTC. Translating gives CASSSRDKSYEQYF.

J is TRBJ1-4 and V is TRBV5-1, with 7 bases aligning to TRBD1. Unmatched junction bases numbered 9, after V lost 5 bases and J lost 8 bases. Germline V gene sequence: CDR1 SGHRS, CDR2 YFSETQ. The CDR3 runs to 14 residues. CDR3 region: CASRSTGVIEKLFF. DNA for the CDR3: TGCGCCAGCAGATCTACAGGGGTGATAGAAAAACTGTTTTTT.

The chain couples TRBV7-2 to TRBJ2-3; tentatively, D is TRBD2 (6 bases). Germline assignment: CDR1 SGHTA and CDR2 FQGNSA. Trimming took off 1 base at V and 0 bases at J, with 8 bases between the two ends. This CDR3 spans 15 amino acids. CDR3 sequence (DNA): TGTGCCAGCAGCTTAGGGGGACTCAGCACAGATACGCAGTATTTT. It translates to CASSLGGLSTDTQYF. The entire variable domain, with the rest obtained from reference TRBV7-2 and TRBJ2-3, is as follows: GAGVSQSPSNKVTEKGKDVELRCDPISGHTALYWYRQSLGQGLEFLIYFQGNSAPDKSGLPSDRFSAERTGGSVSTLTIQRTQQEDSAVYLCASSLGGLSTDTQYFGPGTRLTVL.

In its sample, this clone was seen a few times. The V gene is TRBV2, the J gene TRBJ2-7; 10 nucleotides match TRBD1. CDR1 and CDR2 from the germline V gene are SNHLY and FYNNEI. The CDR3 is made up of 15 amino acids. V gave up 8 bases and J gave up 3 bases; unmatched junction bases: 10. The CDR3 DNA is TGTGCCAGCTCCCCCCAGACAGGGGGCTTCTACGAGCAGTACTTC. It translates to CASSPQTGGFYEQYF.

The J gene is TRBJ2-5, the V gene TRBV5-1; 10 bases line up with TRBD2. This CDR3 has 16 residues. The V gene end was trimmed by 5 bases and the J gene end by 2 bases; junction bases not matched to a gene: 9. Germline V gene sequence: CDR1 SGHRS, CDR2 YFSETQ. CDR3 in DNA: TGCGCCAGCAGTCGGCTAGCGGGGGCGATACAAGAGACCCAGTACTTC. Residues: CASSRLAGAIQETQYF.

This clone is a singleton in its sample. The V and J genes are TRBV7-9 and TRBJ2-7; no clear D gene. The CDR3 runs to 14 residues. Trimming cost V 1 base and J 6 bases, with 13 bases left between them. Germline CDR1 SEHNR, CDR2 FQNEAQ (reference sequence). The CDR3 DNA sequence: TGTGCCAGCAGCTTAGAAAGTCTGAGTTCCGAGCAGTACTTC. It is translated as CASSLESLSSEQYF.

The chain recombines TRBV6-4 with TRBJ2-1; D remains ambiguous. Per germline, CDR1 MRHNA and CDR2 SNTAGT. Between the trimmed V and J ends, which lost 4 bases and 3 bases, there was a span of 13 bases. This CDR3 region has 15 residues. The CDR3 reads CASSASNAIYNEQFF. CDR3 DNA: TGTGCCAGCAGTGCAAGTAATGCGATCTACAATGAGCAGTTCTTC.

The chain has TRBV7-9 and TRBJ1-4; 7 bases agree with TRBD1. The CDR3 consists of 14 residues. Trimming at V came to 3 bases and at J to 8 bases, leaving 6 bases not matched to a gene. Germline-derived CDR1 and CDR2 are SEHNR and FQNEAQ (reference sequence). This chain's CDR3 is CASSLRTGGEKLFF. CDR3 in DNA: TGTGCCAGCAGCTTGAGGACAGGAGGCGAAAAACTGTTTTTT.

The chain combines TRBV4-2 with TRBJ2-7, with 9 bases matching TRBD2. From germline, CDR1 is LGHNA and CDR2 YNFKEQ. The CDR3 is made up of 15 amino acids. V lost 0 bases to trimming and J lost 2 bases; unmatched junction nucleotides: 2. As DNA, the CDR3 is TGTGCCAGCAGCCAAGAGCTAGCGGGGACCTACGAGCAGTACTTC. It specifies CASSQELAGTYEQYF.

This chain joins TRBV5-1 and TRBJ2-7, with 8 bases lining up with TRBD2. This CDR3 region has 15 residues. V dropped 1 base and J dropped 2; count of bases not matched to a gene: 5. Germline values: CDR1 SGHRS, CDR2 YFSETQ. CDR3 sequence (DNA): TGCGCCAGCAGCTTGATAGCGGGGCCGACCTACGAGCAGTACTTC. Translating gives CASSLIAGPTYEQYF.

The chain employs TRBV11-2 and TRBJ2-2; TRBD1 might be the D (6 bases). Germline assignment: CDR1 SGHAT and CDR2 FQNNGV. This CDR3 spans 17 amino acids. V was trimmed by 7 bases and J by 0 bases, leaving 18 bases between them. CDR3 nucleotide sequence: TGTGCCAGCAACTTCCGTTTGGGGGCCTCGAACACCGGGGAGCTGTTTTTT. It yields the protein CASNFRLGASNTGELFF.

The CDR3 DNA reads TGCAGCGTTGAGCTGTTTTGGGACAGGGCCTACGAGCAGTACTTC. Its protein product is CSVELFWDRAYEQYF. This chain connects TRBV29-1 to TRBJ2-7; 9 bases line up with TRBD1. The CDR3 extends over 15 amino acids. The V gene end was trimmed by 3 bases and the J gene end by 2 bases; junction bases not matched to a gene: 8. The V gene's germline CDR1 is SQVTM and CDR2 ANQGSEA.

The rearrangement links TRBV29-1 to TRBJ2-1; 7 bases match TRBD1. CDR3 length: 14 amino acids. Germline V gene data show CDR1 as SQVTM and CDR2 as ANQGSEA. V gave up 7 bases and J gave up 0 bases; unmatched junction bases: 6. CDR3 sequence reads: CSAHSGGSYNEQFF. CDR3 coding DNA: TGCAGCGCCCACTCAGGGGGCTCCTACAATGAGCAGTTCTTC.

The chain couples TRBV5-5 to TRBJ2-1; D is perhaps TRBD2 (5 bases). The germline V gene has CDR1 SGHKS and CDR2 YYEKEE (reference sequence). V was pared by 2 bases and J by 7 bases, with 22 bases between. CDR3 length: 17 residues. The CDR3 loop is CASSLYSSLSPGNEQFF. For the CDR3, the DNA is TGTGCCAGCAGCTTATACTCGAGCTTGAGCCCGGGGAATGAGCAGTTCTTC.

The J gene is TRBJ1-5, the V gene TRBV11-2; D gene ambiguous. The CDR3 contains 15 residues. The germline V gene has CDR1 SGHAT and CDR2 FQNNGV. V dropped 1 base and J dropped 0 bases, with 7 bases sitting between them. The CDR3: CASSLGSNSNQPQHF. In DNA, the CDR3 is TGTGCCAGCAGCTTAGGTTCTAATAGCAATCAGCCCCAGCATTTT.

The V and J genes are TRBV9 and TRBJ2-7; D is possibly TRBD1 (5 bases). This CDR3 has 14 amino acids. Germline V gene lookup returns CDR1 SGDLS and CDR2 YYNGEE. Trimming took 0 bases from V and 6 from J, leaving 13 bases between them. The chain's CDR3 is CASSVEAGSAEQYF. Written as DNA, the CDR3 is TGTGCCAGCAGCGTAGAGGCAGGGTCGGCCGAGCAGTACTTC.

This clone was observed once. The genes are TRBV2 and TRBJ1-3; D not certain. The V and J ends lost 4 bases and 0 bases respectively, with 13 bases between them. The CDR3 length is 16 residues. CDR1 is SNHLY and CDR2 is FYNNEI in the germline V gene. The CDR3 bases are TGTGCCAGCAGTGTCCAGAGAGGAATCTCTGGAAACACCATATATTTT. Protein product: CASSVQRGISGNTIYF.

The chain recombines TRBV1 with TRBJ2-2; the table's D call, TRBD2, was not checked against the DNA. TRBV1 is labeled a pseudogene. The CDR3 is 16 amino acids. The CDR3 DNA reads TGCACCAGCAGCCGGGAGGGCGGATGGGACACCGGGGAGCTGTTTTTT. Its protein is CTSSREGGWDTGELFF.

This chain's CDR3 is CASSPVIGASAFF. The CDR3 nucleotides read TGTGCCAGCAGCCCAGTAATAGGGGCGTCAGCTTTCTTT. This chain uses TRBV14 with TRBJ1-1; weak D call: TRBD1 (5 bases). Germline values: CDR1 SGHDN, CDR2 FVKESK. CDR3 size: 13 residues. Trimming left V 4 bases short and J 10 bases short, with 16 bases between.

This chain connects TRBV12-5 to TRBJ2-5; 8 nucleotides align to TRBD2. The CDR3 runs to 14 residues. V lost 3 bases, J lost 3 bases, and 3 bases stayed unmatched. Germline lookup yields CDR1 LGHNT and CDR2 FRNRAP. Here the CDR3 reads CASGFSGAEETQYF. CDR3 DNA sequence: TGTGCTAGTGGTTTTAGCGGGGCCGAAGAGACCCAGTACTTC.

This clone was counted only a few times. The gene calls are TRBV4-2 and TRBJ2-3; no reliable D call. The V gene's germline CDR1 is LGHNA and CDR2 YNFKEQ. This CDR3 is 16 amino acids long. Trimming took off 0 bases at V and 7 bases at J, with 17 bases between the two ends. CDR3 nucleotide sequence: TGTGCCAGCAGCCAAGATCGAGAATTTTCCGGGTATACGCAGTATTTT. Translating it yields CASSQDREFSGYTQYF.